Presented here are 31 T cell receptor beta chains from one specimen sequenced in a study of T cells expressing NK-cell markers. TCRdb reprocessed the 5' RACE reads, keeping one entry per CDR3 protein, no DNA. Its table lists about 410,000 distinct CDR3 sequences. Material: blood T cells: a sorted CD56 or NKG2C T cell subset, CD4+ or CD8+ T cells, or bulk PBMC T cells (not recorded which). The receptors were sampled from a woman between 45 and 60 years old in good health.

The chain has TRBV7-9 and TRBJ1-3. Germline assignment: CDR1 SEHNR and CDR2 FQNEAQ (reference sequence). The CDR3 contains 11 residues. CDR3 region: CASSPQNTIYF.

The chain carries TRBV24-1 and TRBJ2-2; with no DNA, the TCRdb D assignment of TRBD2 cannot be verified. Germline V gene sequence: CDR1 KGHDR, CDR2 SFDVKD. The CDR3 totals 15 residues. The CDR3 reads CATSVLGPNTGELFF.

The chain uses TRBV7-9 and TRBJ1-6; TCRdb proposes TRBD1, but this gene call is untestable without DNA. In germline, CDR1 is SEHNR, CDR2 FQNEAQ (reference sequence). The CDR3 loop spans 12 amino acids. The CDR3 reads CASSFPDSPLHF.

This chain connects TRBV10-3 to TRBJ2-5; TCRdb lists TRBD1, though no DNA is available to test this call. Germline CDR1 and CDR2: ENHRY and SYGVKD. CDR3 length equals 16 residues. CDR3 protein: CAISEPPDDRGETQYF.

The J gene is TRBJ1-1, the V gene TRBV20-1; the TCRdb call, TRBD1, lacks DNA for checking. Germline assignment: CDR1 DFQATT and CDR2 SNEGSKA (reference sequence). The CDR3 spans 15 residues. This CDR3 is CSARATTGGNTEAFF.

The chain has TRBV6-5 and TRBJ1-3. The CDR3 runs to 15 residues. The V gene's germline CDR1 is MNHEY and CDR2 SVGAGI. The CDR3 region is CASIVTGGAGNTIYF.

The V gene is TRBV20-1, the J gene TRBJ2-1; absent DNA, TCRdb's TRBD2 call cannot be checked. CDR1 is DFQATT, CDR2 SNEGSKA, per germline (reference sequence). The CDR3 spans 15 residues. The CDR3 region is CSASSRLAGYNEQFF.

The CDR3: CASSLGEATDTQYF. The rearrangement uses TRBV7-9 and TRBJ2-3; TCRdb gives TRBD2 as the D gene, but with no DNA this cannot be confirmed. The CDR3 has 14 residues. Germline V gene lookup returns CDR1 SEHNR and CDR2 FQNEAQ (reference sequence).

The V gene is TRBV21-1, the J gene TRBJ2-1; TCRdb returns TRBD1, unconfirmable since there is no DNA. TRBV21-1 is annotated as a pseudogene. This CDR3 comprises 16 residues. The CDR3: CASSKAGVSSYNEQFF.

The chain employs TRBV2 and TRBJ2-5; TCRdb's D call of TRBD1 is untestable without DNA. CDR1 and CDR2 from the germline V gene are SNHLY and FYNNEI. The CDR3 sequence is 14 residues long. CDR3 sequence reads: CASTEQGAGETQYF.

The chain is built from TRBV20-1 and TRBJ2-1; checking the TCRdb D call of TRBD2 is not possible without DNA. Germline CDR1 DFQATT, CDR2 SNEGSKA (reference sequence). The CDR3 is 12 residues long. CDR3: CSGSFGSYEQFF.

The chain is built from TRBV24-1 and TRBJ1-5; checking the TCRdb D call of TRBD1 is not possible without DNA. This CDR3 spans 14 amino acids. Germline V CDR1 and CDR2: KGHDR, SFDVKD. This CDR3 is CATSTTGSYQPQHF.

The chain uses TRBV7-9 and TRBJ1-5; TCRdb lists TRBD1, though no DNA is available to test this call. CDR1 is SEHNR and CDR2 is FQNEAQ in the germline V gene (reference sequence). The CDR3 totals 13 residues. CDR3 loop: CASSLEGDQPQHF.

V and J are TRBV7-8 and TRBJ2-4; the D call of TRBD1 rests on TCRdb alone, since no DNA is present to check it. Germline CDR1 reads SGHVS; CDR2 reads FQNEAQ. The CDR3 runs to 18 residues. The CDR3 reads CASSRELGTVVAKNIQYF.

The chain employs TRBV10-3 and TRBJ2-5; lacking DNA, the TRBD2 call made by TCRdb goes unchecked. The germline V gene has CDR1 ENHRY and CDR2 SYGVKD. The CDR3 covers 14 residues. The CDR3 is CAISGTSGEETQYF.

The J gene is TRBJ1-4, the V gene TRBV4-1. The CDR3 covers 12 residues. The germline V gene has CDR1 MGHRA and CDR2 YSYEKL. The CDR3 reads CASSQSPQALFF.

The V and J genes are TRBV4-1 and TRBJ2-7; TCRdb picks TRBD1, but there is no DNA to check that call. This CDR3 region has 14 residues. Germline CDR1 MGHRA, CDR2 YSYEKL. This CDR3 reads CASSQSGSEYEQYF.

J is TRBJ1-6 and V is TRBV2; lacking DNA, the TRBD1 call made by TCRdb goes unchecked. The CDR3 contains 12 residues. Germline CDR1 reads SNHLY; CDR2 reads FYNNEI. CDR3 amino acids: CASSLDRGPLHF.

The chain is built from TRBV7-9 and TRBJ2-1; the D gene TCRdb calls, TRBD1, cannot be checked with no DNA. The CDR3 totals 16 residues. Per germline, CDR1 SEHNR and CDR2 FQNEAQ (reference sequence). CDR3 region: CASSPRDRVIYNEQFF.

The chain is built from TRBV5-6 and TRBJ1-4; TCRdb proposes TRBD1, but this gene call is untestable without DNA. This CDR3 region has 13 residues. The germline V gene encodes CDR1 SGHDT and CDR2 YYEEEE. The CDR3 reads CASSLGTEEKLFF.

This chain links TRBV6-5 with TRBJ1-2; the D call of TRBD1 rests on TCRdb alone, since no DNA is present to check it. Germline CDR1 is MNHEY and CDR2 is SVGAGI. The CDR3 sequence is 14 residues long. CDR3 loop: CASSRGTEPYGYTF.

The chain links TRBV14 to TRBJ1-1; absent DNA, TCRdb's TRBD1 call cannot be checked. Germline V gives CDR1 SGHDN, CDR2 FVKESK. CDR3 length: 15 residues. Here the CDR3 reads CASSRLEGTNTEAFF.

This chain uses TRBV5-1 with TRBJ2-7; TCRdb proposes TRBD1, but this gene call is untestable without DNA. The CDR3 has 15 amino acids. Germline V gene lookup returns CDR1 SGHRS and CDR2 YFSETQ. The CDR3 loop is CASSLGTGGSLEQYF. The full variable domain, with the rest looked up from reference TRBV5-1 and TRBJ2-7, is KAGVTQTPRYLIKTRGQQVTLSCSPISGHRSVSWYQQTPGQGLQFLFEYFSETQRNKGNFPGRFSGRQFSNSRSEMNVSTLELGDSALYLCASSLGTGGSLEQYFGPGTRLTVT.

This rearrangement joins TRBV15 to TRBJ2-3; TCRdb's assignment of TRBD2 cannot be checked, as there is no DNA. This CDR3 spans 15 amino acids. CDR1 is LNHNV and CDR2 is YYDKDF in the germline V gene (reference sequence). The CDR3 reads CATSRASENTDTQYF.

This rearrangement joins TRBV9 to TRBJ2-2. The CDR3 runs to 14 residues. Germline CDR1 reads SGDLS; CDR2 reads YYNGEE. The CDR3 protein is CASSGAGNTGELFF.

The V call is TRBV5-6, the J call TRBJ2-7; the TRBD1 assignment by TCRdb is unverifiable without DNA. CDR3 size: 16 residues. Germline V lookup: CDR1 SGHDT, CDR2 YYEEEE. The CDR3 reads CASSRTDRDRTYEQYF. Full variable domain (rest looked up from reference TRBV5-6 and TRBJ2-7): DAGVTQSPTHLIKTRGQQVTLRCSPKSGHDTVSWYQQALGQGPQFIFQYYEEEERQRGNFPDRFSGHQFPNYSSELNVNALLLGDSALYLCASSRTDRDRTYEQYFGPGTRLTVT.

The rearrangement links TRBV5-1 to TRBJ2-1; the D call from TCRdb, TRBD1, cannot be confirmed without DNA. The CDR3 consists of 15 residues. Germline CDR1 reads SGHRS; CDR2 reads YFSETQ. This chain's CDR3 is CASSPRQGVYNEQFF. Supplemented by reference TRBV5-1 and TRBJ2-1, the full variable domain reads KAGVTQTPRYLIKTRGQQVTLSCSPISGHRSVSWYQQTPGQGLQFLFEYFSETQRNKGNFPGRFSGRQFSNSRSEMNVSTLELGDSALYLCASSPRQGVYNEQFFGPGTRLTVL.

The chain combines TRBV9 with TRBJ2-7. This CDR3 is built from 13 residues. The germline CDR1 and CDR2 sequences are SGDLS and YYNGEE. The CDR3 is CASSVQPTYEQYF.

J is TRBJ2-7 and V is TRBV5-1. Germline V gene lookup returns CDR1 SGHRS and CDR2 YFSETQ. This CDR3 has 13 amino acids. CDR3 region: CASSLGGFSEQYF.

The J gene is TRBJ2-3, the V gene TRBV4-2; TCRdb returns TRBD2, unconfirmable since there is no DNA. The CDR3 is made up of 15 amino acids. Germline V gene sequence: CDR1 LGHNA, CDR2 YNFKEQ. The CDR3 loop reads CASSQETSGTDTQYF.

CDR3 sequence reads: CASSSGLNYNEQFF. The gene calls are TRBV11-3 and TRBJ2-1; with no DNA, the TCRdb D assignment of TRBD2 cannot be verified. The CDR3 has 14 amino acids. Germline lookup yields CDR1 SGHNT and CDR2 YENEEA.